These 9 T cell receptor beta chains came from one sample sequenced in a study of vaccination and CD4 T cells after COVID-19. These receptors' antigens are unknown. Treatment reported: roughly 11-day PBMC culture with coronavirus spike peptide pools or control peptides (ViraFEST assay). An Oncomine TCR Beta short-read assay was used to sequence the DNA from cultured CD4+ T cells. Each CDR3 protein gets one entry after TCRdb re-called the PCR reads with MiXCR. Among fewer than 25,000 distinct CDR3 sequences listed, roughly 50% were seen once. Sequencing was carried out using CD4+ T cells from blood, cultured in vitro. The receptor source for this set is a human donor who had recovered from COVID-19.

The chain is built from TRBV19 and TRBJ2-7; 7 bases match TRBD1. The germline V gene has CDR1 LNHDA and CDR2 SQIVND (reference sequence). CDR3 length equals 17 residues. The ends lost 2 bases at V and 1 base at J; junction bases unmatched: 11. CDR3 in DNA: TGTGCCAGTAGTATAATCGGGGACAGCCGTCGTTCCTACGAGCAGTACTTC. Encoded protein: CASSIIGDSRRSYEQYF.

This clonotype was observed a few times. This sequence joins TRBV15 and TRBJ2-2, with D perhaps TRBD1 (5 bases). The CDR3 sequence is 14 residues long. V lost 0 bases and J 6 bases, leaving 8 bases between the germline ends. CDR1 is LNHNV, CDR2 YYDKDF, per germline (reference sequence). The CDR3 DNA reads TGTGCCACCAGCAGAGATAGGGGATCCGGGGAGCTGTTTTTT. Amino acid sequence: CATSRDRGSGELFF.

This chain connects TRBV28 to TRBJ1-5; D is unresolved. From germline, CDR1 is MDHEN and CDR2 SYDVKM. V was pared by 2 bases and J by 3 bases, with 17 bases between. The CDR3 extends over 17 amino acids. The DNA for the CDR3 is TGTGCCAGCAGTTTACGGAACAGCCAGATCTCCAATCAGCCCCAGCATTTT. Amino acids: CASSLRNSQISNQPQHF.

The rearrangement joins TRBV6-5 to TRBJ1-2, with a possible D match to TRBD1 (6 bases). Between the trimmed V and J ends, which lost 0 bases and 5 bases, there was a span of 13 bases. CDR1 and CDR2 from the germline V gene are MNHEY and SVGAGI. CDR3 length: 15 amino acids. CDR3 bases: TGTGCCAGCAGTTACTCCCTCTCAGGGGAGTATGGCTACACCTTC. It codes for CASSYSLSGEYGYTF.

The chain combines TRBV24-1 with TRBJ2-1; TRBD2 aligns across 10 bases. The junction had 12 bases not matched to a gene; V was cut back by 4 bases and J by 7 bases. The CDR3 consists of 17 residues. CDR1 is KGHDR and CDR2 is SFDVKD in the germline V gene. The CDR3 bases are TGTGCCACCAGTGACCCGACGGGAGCTAGCGGGGGTAATGAGCAGTTCTTC. Encoded protein: CATSDPTGASGGNEQFF.

The J gene is TRBJ2-3, the V gene TRBV5-5; tentative D call: TRBD2 (6 bases). The CDR3 runs 16 residues. V shed 1 base and J shed 2 bases, with 14 bases lying between them. CDR1 SGHKS and CDR2 YYEKEE come from the germline V gene (reference sequence). The CDR3: CASSLTSLIFTDTQYF. CDR3 nucleotide sequence: TGTGCCAGCAGCTTGACTAGCCTGATCTTCACAGATACGCAGTATTTT.

This clonotype showed up just a few times. The CDR3 reads CSARDPLGGPDTGELFF. The CDR3, as DNA: TGCAGTGCTAGAGATCCCCTAGGGGGGCCAGACACCGGGGAGCTGTTTTTT. The chain carries TRBV20-1 and TRBJ2-2; D may be TRBD1 or TRBD2 (6 bases each). The CDR3 contains 17 residues. Germline CDR1 reads DFQATT; CDR2 reads SNEGSKA (reference sequence). With 0 bases removed from V and 3 bases from J, the gap between germline ends came to 17 bases.

The chain employs TRBV6-1 and TRBJ2-3; 16 bases align to TRBD2. J lost 4 bases, V lost 6 bases, and 1 base had no gene match. The V gene's germline CDR1 is MNHNS and CDR2 SASEGT. The CDR3 totals 15 residues. CDR3 nucleotide sequence: TGTGCCAGCAGGGGACTAGCGGGAGGGCCAGATACGCAGTATTTT. This encodes CASRGLAGGPDTQYF.

J is TRBJ2-5 and V is TRBV30, with D possibly TRBD1 on 6 matching bases. V shed 7 bases and J shed 9 bases, with 15 bases lying between them. The CDR3 sequence is 11 residues long. Germline CDR1 reads GTSNPN; CDR2 reads SVGIG (reference sequence). CDR3 DNA sequence: TGTGCCTCACAAGGGGGTTTGGCCCAGTACTTC. Its translation is CASQGGLAQYF.